What follows are 17 T cell receptor beta chains derived from one specimen sequenced in a study of T-cell memory formation after mild COVID-19. MiXCR was run by TCRdb on the 5' RACE reads, yielding one entry per CDR3 protein. Of 400,000 to 500,000 distinct CDR3 sequences in the sample, roughly 20% were seen once. Sequenced sample: PBMCs or a T cell subset sorted from them (not recorded which). The receptor set was obtained from an adult woman who had mild COVID-19 (a few samples of this study predate the infection). Cell type and time point are not known.

The CDR3 sequence: CASSPGLAGDGDTQYF. The DNA for the CDR3 is TGCGCCAGCAGCCCAGGACTAGCGGGAGATGGGGATACGCAGTATTTT. This rearrangement joins TRBV5-1 to TRBJ2-3; 13 nucleotides line up with TRBD2. Germline V gives CDR1 SGHRS, CDR2 YFSETQ. CDR3 length: 16 amino acids. V shed 4 bases, J shed 6 bases, and the junction held 8 bases outside the gene matches.

This clonotype was counted only a few times. The rearrangement joins TRBV6-5 to TRBJ1-1, with a tentative D call TRBD1 (5 bases). Germline V lookup: CDR1 MNHEY, CDR2 SVGAGI. Trimming took 7 bases from V and 6 from J, leaving 18 bases between them. The CDR3 runs 14 residues. The CDR3 here is CASTKRGRGAEAFF. The CDR3 DNA sequence: TGTGCCAGCACCAAACGAGGAAGGGGAGCTGAAGCTTTCTTT.

The rearrangement uses TRBV5-1 and TRBJ2-1; 11 bases line up with TRBD1. The J segment lost 6 bases and the V segment lost 0 bases, leaving 5 bases of the junction unmatched. Per germline, CDR1 SGHRS and CDR2 YFSETQ. CDR3 length: 16 residues. For the CDR3, the DNA is TGCGCCAGCAGCTTGGATCAGGGGACAGGGGGCAATGAGCAGTTCTTC. It encodes CASSLDQGTGGNEQFF. Full variable domain (missing parts from reference TRBV5-1 and TRBJ2-1): KAGVTQTPRYLIKTRGQQVTLSCSPISGHRSVSWYQQTPGQGLQFLFEYFSETQRNKGNFPGRFSGRQFSNSRSEMNVSTLELGDSALYLCASSLDQGTGGNEQFFGPGTRLTVL.

V and J are TRBV6-6 and TRBJ1-5, with D uncertain. Germline CDR1 MNHNY, CDR2 SVGAGI (reference sequence). The CDR3 contains 12 residues. Trimming removed 7 bases at V and 1 base at J, with 5 bases between. In DNA, the CDR3 is TGTGCCAGCAAGACGAGCAATCAGCCCCAGCATTTT. Translated: CASKTSNQPQHF.

The gene calls are TRBV4-2 and TRBJ2-3; a possible D gene is TRBD2 (6 bases). The CDR3 has 15 amino acids. CDR1 and CDR2 from the germline V gene are LGHNA and YNFKEQ. The V end lost 3 bases, the J end lost 2 bases, and 12 bases lay between the germline ends. CDR3 nucleotide sequence: TGTGCCAGCAGCCAGTGGCTAGCGCCCACAGATACGCAGTATTTT. This encodes CASSQWLAPTDTQYF.

The rearrangement joins TRBV29-1 to TRBJ2-7; perhaps TRBD2 as D (6 bases). CDR3 length: 16 amino acids. V lost 4 bases, J lost 3 bases, and 22 bases lay in between. Germline lookup yields CDR1 SQVTM and CDR2 ANQGSEA. The CDR3 nucleotides are TGCAGCGTTGTCTACGTGTTTCCGGGAGAAGGCTACGAGCAGTACTTC. Encoded protein: CSVVYVFPGEGYEQYF.

The chain has TRBV18 and TRBJ1-1; the D is unclear. The V gene's germline CDR1 is KGHSH and CDR2 LQKENI. This CDR3 spans 15 amino acids. V lost 2 bases to trimming and J lost 0 bases, with 10 bases between them. The CDR3 DNA reads TGTGCCAGCTCACCAGACGGACTGCTGAACACTGAAGCTTTCTTT. Translated, it gives CASSPDGLLNTEAFF.

The chain employs TRBV29-1 and TRBJ1-1; 7 bases are shared with TRBD1. Per germline, CDR1 SQVTM and CDR2 ANQGSEA. Germline trimming cut 7 bases from V and 0 bases from J; bases unmatched to any gene: 8. This CDR3 has 14 residues. The CDR3 region has the DNA TGCAGCGCCGGGGGGGGACAGCTGAACACTGAAGCTTTCTTT. This gives the protein CSAGGGQLNTEAFF.

CDR3 loop: CASSSRTEQYF. The CDR3 DNA sequence: TGTGCCAGCAGTTCGCGGACCGAGCAGTACTTC. This chain joins TRBV12-3 or TRBV12-4 and TRBJ2-7, with D hard to call. Trimming pared 4 bases from V and 6 bases from J, leaving 7 bases between. The CDR3 is 11 residues long.

The chain couples TRBV10-3 to TRBJ2-7; D is undetermined. Germline V gives CDR1 ENHRY, CDR2 SYGVKD. The V end lost 5 bases, the J end lost 0 bases, and 5 bases lay between the germline ends. The length of the CDR3 is 12 residues. CDR3 loop: CAISPVSYEQYF. The CDR3 bases are TGTGCCATCAGTCCAGTCTCCTACGAGCAGTACTTC.

This clonotype was recorded many times. V and J are TRBV7-6 and TRBJ2-7, with D perhaps matching TRBD1 (5 bases). Germline-derived CDR1 and CDR2 are SGHVS and FNYEAQ. This CDR3 spans 15 amino acids. V lost 1 base and J 2 bases, leaving 12 bases between the germline ends. CDR3 residues: CASSLGGRVPYEQYF. CDR3 in DNA: TGTGCCAGCAGCTTAGGCGGCAGGGTCCCCTACGAGCAGTACTTC.

This clonotype showed up just a few times. The gene calls are TRBV4-1 and TRBJ2-7; either TRBD1 or TRBD2 may fit D (5 bases each). The germline CDR1 and CDR2 sequences are MGHRA and YSYEKL. The CDR3 loop spans 15 amino acids. V dropped 4 bases and J dropped 0 bases, with 13 bases sitting between them. The CDR3 DNA is TGCGCCAGCAGCCTTAACTCAGGGAGCTCCTACGAGCAGTACTTC. Protein product: CASSLNSGSSYEQYF.

This rearrangement joins TRBV19 to TRBJ2-5; no clear D. V lost 7 bases, J lost 4 bases, and 22 bases lay in between. The CDR3 runs to 16 residues. Germline assignment: CDR1 LNHDA and CDR2 SQIVND (reference sequence). The CDR3 DNA reads as TGTGCCAGTACCTCGGGCCCCCCAGTAGGGCGAGAGACCCAGTACTTC. Its translation is CASTSGPPVGRETQYF.

The chain joins TRBV29-1 to TRBJ2-6; D might be TRBD1 (5 bases). Germline values: CDR1 SQVTM, CDR2 ANQGSEA. The V end lost 6 bases, the J end lost 2 bases, and 8 bases lay between the germline ends. The CDR3 sequence is 13 residues long. This CDR3 is CSVTRAGANVLTF. The CDR3 DNA is TGCAGCGTAACCAGGGCTGGGGCCAACGTCCTGACTTTC.

This chain joins TRBV2 and TRBJ2-1, with D possibly TRBD2 on 6 matching bases. V was cut by 7 bases and J by 3 bases, with 10 bases left in between. The CDR3 contains 13 residues. The germline V gene has CDR1 SNHLY and CDR2 FYNNEI. The CDR3, as DNA: TGTGCCAGCATCCGGCGGGACTACAATGAGCAGTTCTTC. As protein: CASIRRDYNEQFF.

This clonotype occurred a few times. This chain joins TRBV6-1 and TRBJ1-4, with D tentatively TRBD1 (5 bases). The germline V gene encodes CDR1 MNHNS and CDR2 SASEGT. The CDR3 spans 15 residues. V was clipped by 5 bases and J by 8 bases, with 18 bases between them. The CDR3 region has the DNA TGTGCCAGCAGTCCCGGGACCTCGGTATGGGAAAAACTGTTTTTT. Protein: CASSPGTSVWEKLFF.

The chain carries TRBV20-1 and TRBJ1-1; unclear D gene. V lost 0 bases to trimming and J lost 0 bases, with 11 bases between them. Germline CDR1 DFQATT, CDR2 SNEGSKA (reference sequence). There are 15 residues in the CDR3. DNA of the CDR3: TGCAGTGCTAGAGATTTGCGGGAACTGAACACTGAAGCTTTCTTT. It specifies CSARDLRELNTEAFF.